These 9 T cell receptor beta chains were all obtained from the same sample, sequenced in a study of response to subunit inactivated influenza vaccine. TCRdb reprocessed the RT-PCR reads with MiXCR, giving one entry per CDR3 protein. There are over 400,000 distinct CDR3 sequences in the sample; 10% to 15% occur only once, and 13% lies in the top ten. The input for sequencing was PBMCs from blood, taken roughly 48 days after vaccination. All receptors derive from a man in his fifties or sixties who received an inactivated influenza vaccine.

This clonotype was seen once. The genes are TRBV18 and TRBJ2-6; 7 bases are a match to TRBD1. This CDR3 contains 16 residues. The germline V gene encodes CDR1 KGHSH and CDR2 LQKENI. V dropped 4 bases and J dropped 0; count of bases not matched to a gene: 3. The CDR3 DNA reads as TGTGCCAGCTCACAGACAGGGTCCTCTGGGGCCAACGTCCTGACTTTC. Its translation is CASSQTGSSGANVLTF.

The chain recombines TRBV27 with TRBJ2-2; D unresolved. V shed 5 bases and J shed 5 bases, with 9 bases lying between them. Germline V gives CDR1 MNHEY, CDR2 SMNVEV (reference sequence). The CDR3 loop spans 13 amino acids. In nucleotides, the CDR3 is TGTGCCAGCAGTGGTACATGGACCGGGGAGCTGTTTTTT. This sequence encodes CASSGTWTGELFF.

The V call is TRBV5-1, the J call TRBJ2-3; no clear D. This CDR3 has 16 amino acids. Germline V lookup: CDR1 SGHRS, CDR2 YFSETQ. V was cut by 0 bases and J by 0 bases, with 11 bases left in between. CDR3 residues: CASSLVVQSSTDTQYF. DNA for the CDR3: TGCGCCAGCAGCTTGGTTGTACAGTCTAGCACAGATACGCAGTATTTT. Variable domain in full (rest from reference TRBV5-1 and TRBJ2-3): KAGVTQTPRYLIKTRGQQVTLSCSPISGHRSVSWYQQTPGQGLQFLFEYFSETQRNKGNFPGRFSGRQFSNSRSEMNVSTLELGDSALYLCASSLVVQSSTDTQYFGPGTRLTVL.

This clonotype was counted only a few times. The chain has TRBV6-5 and TRBJ1-4; maybe TRBD1 (5 bases). Germline CDR1 MNHEY, CDR2 SVGAGI. This CDR3 is 15 amino acids long. V shed 4 bases and J shed 8 bases, with 17 bases lying between them. CDR3 residues: CASSLPAGRGEKLFF. CDR3 sequence (DNA): TGTGCCAGCAGTTTGCCGGCGGGACGTGGGGAAAAACTGTTTTTT.

As for this clonotype: This may be a read error: a much more frequent sequence differs by one nucleotide. The CDR3 DNA follows: TGTGCCAGCAGTAGGAACAGAGCCTCTGGGGCCAACGTCCTGACTTTC. Residues: CASSRNRASGANVLTF. V and J are TRBV2 and TRBJ2-6; D is unresolved. The V gene's germline CDR1 is SNHLY and CDR2 FYNNEI. CDR3 length: 16 residues. Trimming took 5 bases from V and 0 from J, leaving 11 bases between them.

In its sample, this clonotype was seen many times. The chain links TRBV11-2 to TRBJ2-1; TRBD2 might be the D (7 bases). Germline V gene lookup returns CDR1 SGHAT and CDR2 FQNNGV. There are 17 residues in the CDR3. Between the trimmed V and J ends, which lost 0 bases and 4 bases, there was a span of 16 bases. The CDR3 DNA reads TGTGCCAGCAGCTTAGATTGGGGGGGCTTAGGATACAATGAGCAGTTCTTC. As protein: CASSLDWGGLGYNEQFF.

The chain couples TRBV5-1 to TRBJ1-2, with unresolved D. CDR1 is SGHRS and CDR2 is YFSETQ in the germline V gene. The CDR3 totals 15 residues. Between the trimmed V and J ends, which lost 0 bases and 4 bases, there was a span of 13 bases. This chain's CDR3 is CASSLAPSTFYGYTF. The CDR3 DNA follows: TGCGCCAGCAGCTTGGCCCCATCGACTTTCTATGGCTACACCTTC.

This clonotype turned up a few times. CDR3 loop: CASSYVGEGPQHF. The DNA of the CDR3 is TGTGCCAGCAGTTACGTTGGGGAAGGGCCCCAGCATTTT. The chain joins TRBV6-5 to TRBJ1-5; D is unclear. CDR1 and CDR2 from the germline V gene are MNHEY and SVGAGI. Trimming removed 2 bases at V and 9 bases at J, with 11 bases between. The CDR3 is 13 residues long.

The rearrangement links TRBV18 to TRBJ2-1; 9 bases are a match to TRBD1. Germline CDR1 is KGHSH and CDR2 is LQKENI. With 2 bases clipped from V and 5 bases from J, the junction kept 7 bases outside the gene matches. CDR3 length: 16 amino acids. This chain's CDR3 is CASSPWTGVANNEQFF. The CDR3 coding sequence is TGTGCCAGCTCACCATGGACAGGGGTGGCTAACAATGAGCAGTTCTTC.